This T cell receptor (beta chain) comes out of a study of cytomegalovirus exposure and HLA in healthy donors. The V gene end was trimmed by 4 bases and the J gene end by 7 bases; junction bases not matched to a gene: 12. This CDR3 is 16 amino acids long. The germline gives CDR1 MGHRA, CDR2 YSYEKL. Points on this clone: Antigen: not known.

13 Jbeta primers and 60 Vbeta primers were used for the PCR. TCRdb keeps only in-frame clones here, not all; method: immunoSEQ multiplex PCR. Among about 160,000 clones listed, roughly three quarters were seen once. General study points: Relative to equally common others, HLA-associated TCR beta chains showed greater clonal expansion in a later analysis.

These donors counted as nominally healthy when sampled, but unrecorded immune exposures were likely. Material for sequencing was PBMCs. The receptor's source is a man in his 60s in good health and CMV-seronegative. The rearrangement joins TRBV4-1 to TRBJ2-5; the match to TRBD2 covers 10 bases. The CDR3 region is CASSPPGLADTLTQYF. As DNA, the CDR3 is TGCGCCAGCAGCCCCCCCGGACTAGCGGATACATTGACCCAGTACTTC.